The present entry profiles one TCR beta chain with its context. Antigen unknown. Libraries were UMI-labeled 5' RACE TRB cDNA. Reprocessing the 5' RACE reads, TCRdb reports a single entry for every CDR3 protein and omits DNA. The ten most abundant clones cover 0.71% of a sample with tens of thousands of distinct CDR3 sequences. A CD45RO-CCR7+CD27+CD95- phenotype identified naive CD8+ T cells. Germline-derived CDR1 and CDR2 are SGHKS and YYEKEE (reference sequence). The CDR3 spans 17 residues. The record originates from a study of CXCR3-negative and CXCR3-positive naive CD8 T cells. Study overall: Roughly 135 million TRB reads were obtained overall (about 1.5 +/- 0.3 million per library). Study observations and caveats: Compared with CXCR3-negative naive cells, CXCR3-positive naive cells showed more hydrophobic TRB CDR3s.

The chain couples TRBV5-5 to TRBJ2-7; TCRdb designates TRBD1, a call that cannot be tested without DNA. Sequenced sample: naive CXCR3+ CD8+ T cells from blood. Subset: CD45RO-CCR7+CD27+CD95- naive CD8+ T cells expressing CXCR3 (TNR3+). The receptor was derived from a human donor in good health. Some clones in this sample may be carry-over from other donors' samples. This CDR3 is CASSLGVVQGAVYEQYF.